This is a list of T cell receptor beta chains from one sample in a study of T cell responses to AZD1222 COVID-19 vaccine. Method: immunoSEQ multiplex PCR; TCRdb's copy keeps in-frame clones and lacks some. This table holds 110,000 to 150,000 clones, 92% found once. The sample was peripheral blood, taken 28 days after the second AZD1222 dose. Every receptor here comes from an adult who received the AZD1222 COVID-19 vaccine. Each CDR3 is given with its conserved first and last residue. Fields, in order: V gene, J gene, D gene, clone size, CDR3 protein, CDR3 DNA. D genes are given only for firm matches. The size entry is marked missing in some rows and otherwise reads once, few, many or a size class.

TRBV5-6,TRBJ1-2,.,.,CASSGAREMYYGYTF,TGTGCCAGCAGCGGAGCTAGGGAGATGTACTATGGCTACACCTTC
TRBV2,TRBJ1-2,.,.,CATSFPAGARNYGYTF,TGTGCCACCTCGTTCCCAGCGGGGGCAAGGAACTATGGCTACACCTTC
TRBV19,TRBJ1-1,.,.,CASTPGGGRRVNTEAFF,TGTGCCAGTACCCCCGGCGGCGGCAGGCGAGTGAACACTGAAGCTTTCTTT
TRBV6-2/TRBV6-3,TRBJ2-2,.,.,CASSLIRGTGELFF,TGTGCCAGCAGTCTCATACGGGGCACCGGGGAGCTGTTTTTT
TRBV24-1,TRBJ1-5,.,.,CATSDIRGDQPQHF,TGTGCCACCAGTGATATCCGAGGGGATCAGCCCCAGCATTTT
TRBV2,TRBJ2-1,TRBD2,.,CASKGLAEYNEQFF,TGTGCCAGCAAAGGGCTAGCGGAGTACAATGAGCAGTTCTTC
TRBV11-2,TRBJ1-4,.,.,CASSLVPGMNEKLFF,TGTGCCAGCAGCTTAGTTCCAGGGATGAATGAAAAACTGTTTTTT
TRBV7-3,TRBJ2-5,.,.,CASSLRHGRGETQYF,TGTGCCAGCAGCTTAAGGCATGGGCGTGGGGAGACCCAGTACTTC
TRBV4-2,TRBJ1-1,TRBD1,.,CASRKQGDHTEAFF,TGTGCCAGCAGGAAACAGGGGGACCACACTGAAGCTTTCTTT
TRBV7-8,TRBJ2-5,.,once,CASSFPLGGAKETQYF,TGTGCCAGCAGCTTCCCCTTGGGCGGGGCCAAAGAGACCCAGTACTTC
TRBV6-5,TRBJ1-1,.,.,CASRNTEAFF,TGTGCATCAAGGAACACTGAAGCTTTCTTT
TRBV2,TRBJ1-2,TRBD1,.,CASQGDNYGYTF,TGTGCCAGCCAGGGGGACAACTATGGCTACACCTTC
TRBV6-1,TRBJ2-2,.,.,CASSEARRNTGELFF,TGTGCCAGCAGTGAGGCGCGGAGGAACACCGGGGAGCTGTTTTTT
TRBV9,TRBJ1-1,TRBD1,.,CASSVGQGNTEAFF,TGTGCCAGCAGCGTAGGACAGGGGAACACTGAAGCTTTCTTT
TRBV28,TRBJ2-1,.,.,CASSSGGIYNEQFF,TGTGCCAGCAGTTCCGGAGGCATCTACAATGAGCAGTTCTTC
TRBV4-1,TRBJ2-3,.,.,CASSQTKVSTDTQYF,TGCGCCAGCAGCCAAACCAAGGTCTCCACAGATACGCAGTATTTT
TRBV5-1,TRBJ2-5,TRBD2,.,CASRGGEAQYF,TGCGCCAGCAGGGGAGGGGAGGCCCAGTACTTC
TRBV7-3,TRBJ1-1,.,.,CASSLLGGGRNTEAFF,TGTGCCAGCAGCTTATTAGGAGGGGGTAGGAACACTGAAGCTTTCTTT
TRBV5-1,TRBJ1-1,.,.,CASRRTVMDTEAFF,TGCGCCAGCCGTAGGACAGTCATGGACACTGAAGCTTTCTTT
TRBV2,TRBJ1-3,.,.,CASTGRTGNTIYF,TGTGCCAGCACCGGACGGACTGGAAACACCATATATTTT
TRBV10-3,TRBJ1-5,.,.,CAISERDTRNQPQHF,TGTGCCATCAGTGAAAGGGACACCCGGAATCAGCCCCAGCATTTT
TRBV29-1,TRBJ2-1,.,once,CSVESMLDREQFF,TGCAGCGTTGAAAGTATGTTGGATCGGGAGCAGTTCTTC
TRBV18,TRBJ1-3,.,.,CASSPPNRSSYSGNTIYF,TGTGCCAGCTCACCCCCCAACAGGTCCAGTTACTCTGGAAACACCATATATTTT
TRBV19,TRBJ1-6,.,.,CASSIEGSSNSPLHF,TGTGCCAGTAGTATTGAGGGATCATCCAATTCACCCCTCCACTTT